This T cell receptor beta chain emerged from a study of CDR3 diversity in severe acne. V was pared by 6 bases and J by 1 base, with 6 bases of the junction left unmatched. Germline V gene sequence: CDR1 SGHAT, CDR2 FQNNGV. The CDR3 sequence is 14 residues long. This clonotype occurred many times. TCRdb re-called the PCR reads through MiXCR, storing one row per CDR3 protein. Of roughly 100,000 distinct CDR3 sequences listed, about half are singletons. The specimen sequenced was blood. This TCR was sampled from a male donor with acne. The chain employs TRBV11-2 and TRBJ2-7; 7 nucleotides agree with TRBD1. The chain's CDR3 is CASSFDRVSYEQYF. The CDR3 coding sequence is TGTGCCAGCAGTTTCGACAGGGTGTCCTACGAGCAGTACTTC.